This T cell receptor (beta chain) was recovered during a study of blood T cell repertoires in COVID-19. CDR3 length equals 18 residues. The trim removed 1 base at V and 2 bases at J, leaving 8 bases unmatched. CDR1 LNHNV and CDR2 YYDKDF come from the germline V gene (reference sequence). Generated by immunoSEQ multiplex PCR, the TCRdb table keeps only in-frame clones and is missing some. The sample has 220,000 or so clones, under 90% seen once. The sample taken for sequencing was peripheral blood. V usage is TRBV15 and J usage is TRBJ2-1; 10 nucleotides line up with TRBD2. The clonotype originates from a man in his sixties who had recovered from COVID-19. DNA of the CDR3: TGTGCCACCAGCAGAGGTCTAGCGGGAGTTGGGACCTACAATGAGCAGTTCTTC. This gives the protein CATSRGLAGVGTYNEQFF.